A single sample is the source of the 20 T cell receptor beta chains below, sequenced in a study of T cell responses to AZD1222 COVID-19 vaccine (dated by TCRdb to the early 2020s). What the time point label conveys for this sample: baseline before first vaccination. Receptor amplification or capture employed the immunoSEQ multiplex PCR assay. Imported from immuneACCESS, the table was reduced by TCRdb to in-frame sequences with V and J called. These copies leave out some clones; in studies compared against another copy, an unresolved V gene accounts for under half, and the cause of the remainder is not known. The sample has 150,000 or so clones on record, 85% to 95% of them singletons. Jointly, the top ten make up less than 2% of the sample. Material: peripheral blood, obtained on day 0 of AZD1222 vaccination. The receptors stem from an adult in good health.

This clone was recorded only once. The V call is TRBV18, the J call TRBJ2-5, with D possibly TRBD1 on 5 matching bases. Germline CDR1 is KGHSH and CDR2 is LQKENI. The V gene lost 3 bases and the J gene lost 2 bases, with 10 bases spanning the gap. The CDR3 is made up of 14 amino acids. The DNA for the CDR3 is TGTGCCAGCTCACCGGGGAAGGGGCAAGAGACCCAGTACTTC. This gives the protein CASSPGKGQETQYF.

V is TRBV5-4 and J is TRBJ1-2, with a tentative D call TRBD1 (6 bases). CDR3 size: 13 residues. Per the germline V gene, CDR1 is SGHNT and CDR2 is YYREEE (reference sequence). Trimming cost V 6 bases and J 7 bases, with 16 bases left between them. CDR3 residues: CASTPPGGAGYTF. CDR3 bases: TGTGCCAGCACCCCCCCCGGGGGCGCTGGCTACACCTTC.

This clone was picked up many times. V and J are TRBV9 and TRBJ2-5; unclear D gene. CDR3 length equals 13 residues. CDR1 SGDLS and CDR2 YYNGEE come from the germline V gene. V was pared by 4 bases and J by 5 bases, with 12 bases between. CDR3 nucleotide sequence: TGTGCCAGCAGCCTTAGGAACGAGGAGACCCAGTACTTC. This codes for CASSLRNEETQYF.

The rearrangement uses TRBV7-3 and TRBJ1-2; tentative D call: TRBD1 (5 bases). The V gene's germline CDR1 is SGHTA and CDR2 FQGTGA. There are 13 residues in the CDR3. V lost 0 bases and J lost 5, with 7 bases in between. The CDR3 sequence is CASSLTGTYGYTF. The CDR3 DNA follows: TGTGCCAGCAGCTTAACAGGGACTTATGGCTACACCTTC.

This chain connects TRBV2 to TRBJ1-5; D gene unclear. Trimming removed 6 bases at V and 4 bases at J, with 13 bases between. Germline V gene sequence: CDR1 SNHLY, CDR2 FYNNEI. The CDR3 loop spans 14 amino acids. DNA of the CDR3: TGTGCCAGCAGCCAAAGGGCAGAGAATCAGCCCCAGCATTTT. Translated, it gives CASSQRAENQPQHF. The full variable domain, its missing parts supplied by reference TRBV2 and TRBJ1-5, is EPEVTQTPSHQVTQMGQEVILRCVPISNHLYFYWYRQILGQKVEFLVSFYNNEISEKSEIFDDQFSVERPDGSNFTLKIRSTKLEDSAMYFCASSQRAENQPQHFGDGTRLSIL.

The chain links TRBV30 to TRBJ1-1; D possibly corresponds to TRBD1 (5 bases). Deletions cut 1 base from V and 1 base from J, with 13 bases between. The germline gives CDR1 GTSNPN, CDR2 SVGIG (reference sequence). The CDR3 is made up of 15 amino acids. CDR3: CAWSGGGAPNTEAFF. CDR3 DNA: TGTGCCTGGAGTGGGGGTGGGGCTCCGAACACTGAAGCTTTCTTT.

The chain recombines TRBV10-3 with TRBJ2-7, with 7 bases fitting TRBD1. The CDR3 is 13 amino acids. V was pared by 4 bases and J by 4 bases, with 4 bases of the junction left unmatched. Germline CDR1 and CDR2: ENHRY and SYGVKD. CDR3 loop: CAISVGQSYEQYF. CDR3 DNA sequence: TGTGCCATCAGTGTGGGACAGAGTTACGAGCAGTACTTC.

The CDR3 DNA reads TGCGCCAGCAGCCTTGCGGGGGTTGGCCTTGAAGCTTTCTTT. Amino acid sequence: CASSLAGVGLEAFF. V usage is TRBV5-1 and J usage is TRBJ1-1; D is perhaps TRBD1 (5 bases). The CDR3 consists of 14 residues. V was shortened by 4 bases and J by 7 bases, with 17 bases between the two germline ends. Germline lookup yields CDR1 SGHRS and CDR2 YFSETQ.

The CDR3 DNA is TGTGCCAGCTCACCAGGGGGTGACTATGGCTACACCTTC. Its translation: CASSPGGDYGYTF. This chain uses TRBV18 with TRBJ1-2, with a weak D call TRBD1 (5 bases). This CDR3 is built from 13 residues. Between the trimmed V and J ends, which lost 2 bases and 3 bases, there was a span of 7 bases. Germline assignment: CDR1 KGHSH and CDR2 LQKENI.

CDR3 bases: TGTGCCAGCAGCGCGACAGGCAATCAGCCCCAGCATTTT. Translating gives CASSATGNQPQHF. The chain is built from TRBV7-2 and TRBJ1-5; the D gene is possibly TRBD1 (5 bases). CDR3 length: 13 amino acids. V was shortened by 5 bases and J by 2 bases, with 7 bases between the two germline ends. CDR1 SGHTA and CDR2 FQGNSA come from the germline V gene.

The chain joins TRBV3-1 (or the pseudogene TRBV3-2) to TRBJ1-6; maybe TRBD1 (5 bases). Trimming left V 1 base short and J 10 bases short, with 14 bases between. From germline, CDR1 is LGHDT and CDR2 YNNKEL (reference sequence). This CDR3 region has 15 residues. This CDR3 is CASSQVPPGDSPLHF. CDR3 coding DNA: TGTGCCAGCAGCCAAGTCCCCCCGGGGGACTCACCCCTCCACTTT.

The rearrangement uses TRBV3-1 (or the pseudogene TRBV3-2) and TRBJ2-2; 11 bases fit TRBD2. V lost 4 bases and J lost 4; bases outside the gene matches: 2. The CDR3 is 15 residues long. Per germline, CDR1 LGHDT and CDR2 YNNKEL (reference sequence). CDR3 protein: CASSRTSGSTGELFF. The CDR3, as DNA: TGTGCCAGCAGCCGGACTAGCGGGTCCACCGGGGAGCTGTTTTTT.

The V and J genes are TRBV5-1 and TRBJ1-6; D unclear. V lost 0 bases and J lost 3, with 10 bases in between. Germline V gene lookup returns CDR1 SGHRS and CDR2 YFSETQ. The CDR3 totals 16 residues. The CDR3 DNA reads as TGCGCCAGCAGCTTGGCCGGTCCCCTCTATAATTCACCCCTCCACTTT. Residues: CASSLAGPLYNSPLHF.

This sequence joins TRBV5-1 and TRBJ2-6; no clear D. The CDR3 has 16 residues. V gave up 4 bases and J gave up 0 bases, with 11 bases separating them. Germline V CDR1 and CDR2: SGHRS, YFSETQ. The DNA of the CDR3 is TGCGCCAGCAGCCTTCCTCAACGCTCTGGGGCCAACGTCCTGACTTTC. This encodes CASSLPQRSGANVLTF.

The rearrangement links TRBV5-1 to TRBJ2-7; the D is unclear. The CDR3 totals 12 residues. Trimming shortened V by 0 bases and J by 3 bases, and 4 bases separated the two germline ends. In germline, CDR1 is SGHRS, CDR2 YFSETQ. The CDR3 nucleotides read TGCGCCAGCAGCTTGGATAACTACGAGCAGTACTTC. Its protein is CASSLDNYEQYF.

This clone was found once. This rearrangement joins TRBV6-6 to TRBJ1-3, with D perhaps TRBD1 (5 bases). Germline-derived CDR1 and CDR2 are MNHNY and SVGAGI (reference sequence). V was pared by 5 bases and J by 2 bases, with 13 bases between. The CDR3 length is 15 residues. The CDR3, as DNA: TGTGCCAGCAGTGCCGTGGGGGGACCTGGAAACACCATATATTTT. Translating gives CASSAVGGPGNTIYF.

The rearrangement joins TRBV6-5 to TRBJ2-2, with 10 bases fitting TRBD2. The V gene's germline CDR1 is MNHEY and CDR2 SVGAGI. The CDR3 has 15 residues. Trimming cost V 5 bases and J 6 bases; bases outside gene matches: 6. The CDR3 sequence is CASSTGTSDAGELFF. CDR3 sequence (DNA): TGTGCCAGCAGTACCGGGACTAGCGATGCCGGGGAGCTGTTTTTT.

This sequence joins TRBV3-1 (or the pseudogene TRBV3-2) and TRBJ1-2, with 9 bases identical to TRBD1. This CDR3 comprises 14 residues. Germline CDR1 LGHDT, CDR2 YNNKEL (reference sequence). Unmatched junction bases numbered 3, after V lost 3 bases and J lost 4 bases. CDR3 sequence reads: CASSHSDRGYGYTF. The CDR3 DNA reads as TGTGCCAGCAGCCATTCGGACAGGGGCTATGGCTACACCTTC.

This chain joins TRBV7-9 and TRBJ2-3; either TRBD1 or TRBD2 may supply D (5 bases each). Germline V CDR1 and CDR2: SEHNR, FQNEAQ (reference sequence). With 5 bases removed from V and 6 bases from J, the gap between germline ends came to 21 bases. CDR3 length: 16 amino acids. The CDR3 spells CASSRRVGTLRDTQYF. Written as DNA, the CDR3 is TGTGCCAGCAGCCGCCGCGTCGGGACCCTACGGGATACGCAGTATTTT.

In its sample, this clone was seen a few times. V usage is TRBV5-4 and J usage is TRBJ1-1; a possible D gene is TRBD1 (5 bases). Trimming removed 5 bases from V and 2 bases from J, with 16 bases in between. Germline assignment: CDR1 SGHNT and CDR2 YYREEE (reference sequence). The CDR3 extends over 15 amino acids. Here the CDR3 DNA reads TGTGCCAGCAGTTGGGAGAGGGACTTCAACACTGAAGCTTTCTTT. This encodes CASSWERDFNTEAFF.